The clone carrying this T cell receptor beta chain was picked up many times. The sample is drawn from a study of T cells in Graves' hyperthyroidism and ophthalmopathy. TCR beta CDR3 region amplification was performed from RNA transcripts. First-round RT-PCR targeting the TCR CDR3 was performed with the HTBI primer set. From the multiplex PCR reads, TCRdb called clonotypes with MiXCR, one entry per CDR3 protein. The sample has around 560,000 distinct CDR3 sequences, 16% seen once; the top ten hold about 18%. CDR1 is MNHNY and CDR2 is SVGAGI in the germline V gene (reference sequence). The CDR3 runs 17 residues. Trimming removed 0 bases from V and 1 base from J; junction bases left unmatched: 7.

Sequencing input: blood. The source is a woman aged 18-29 years with Graves' hyperthyroidism. The V gene is TRBV6-6, the J gene TRBJ2-5; 8 bases line up with TRBD2. CDR3 region: CASSYSLGRVAQETQYF. DNA for the CDR3: TGTGCCAGCAGTTACTCGCTCGGGAGGGTGGCCCAAGAGACCCAGTACTTC.